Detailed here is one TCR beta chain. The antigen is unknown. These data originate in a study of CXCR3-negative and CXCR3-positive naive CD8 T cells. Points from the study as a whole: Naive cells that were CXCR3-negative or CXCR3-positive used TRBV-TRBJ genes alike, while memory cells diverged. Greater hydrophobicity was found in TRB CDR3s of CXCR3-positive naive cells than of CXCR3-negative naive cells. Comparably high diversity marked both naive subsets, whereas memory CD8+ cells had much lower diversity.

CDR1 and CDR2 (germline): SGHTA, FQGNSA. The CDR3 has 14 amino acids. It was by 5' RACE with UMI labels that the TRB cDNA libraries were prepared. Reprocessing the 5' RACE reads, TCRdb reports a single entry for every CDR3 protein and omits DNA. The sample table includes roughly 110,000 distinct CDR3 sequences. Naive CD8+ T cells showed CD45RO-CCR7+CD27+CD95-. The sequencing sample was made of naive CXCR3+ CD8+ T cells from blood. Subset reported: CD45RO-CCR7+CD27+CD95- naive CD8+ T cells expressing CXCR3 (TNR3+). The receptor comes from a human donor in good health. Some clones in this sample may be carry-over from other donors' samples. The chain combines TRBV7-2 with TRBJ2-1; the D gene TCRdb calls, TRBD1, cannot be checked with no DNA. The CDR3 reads CASSLGGGGNEQFF.